The clone carrying this TCR beta chain was observed a handful of times. This record comes from a study of beta chain features in type 1 diabetes. The investigators reverse transcribed all of the isolated RNA, so they sequenced expressed TCRB transcripts. Sequenced by immunoSEQ multiplex PCR; TCRdb stores in-frame clones only, minus some. The sample carries about 340,000 clones, 7.5% to 9% recorded once. Trimming took 2 bases from V and 2 from J, leaving 8 bases between them. CDR1 SGHNT and CDR2 YYREEE come from the germline V gene (reference sequence). This CDR3 comprises 13 residues. The rearrangement uses TRBV5-4 and TRBJ2-7, with a possible D match to TRBD1 (6 bases). Sequencing was carried out using central memory CD4+ T cells from blood. This TCR came from a woman under 30 in good health. DNA for the CDR3: TGTGCCAGCAGCTTTGGACAGACCTACGAGCAGTACTTC. Translating it yields CASSFGQTYEQYF.